This T cell receptor beta chain derives from a study of T cells in Graves' hyperthyroidism and ophthalmopathy. Amplification of TCR beta CDR3 regions was performed using RNA transcripts as template. TCR CDR3 regions were first amplified by RT-PCR with HTBI primers. Via MiXCR, TCRdb re-called the multiplex PCR reads, giving one row per CDR3 protein. The table shows around 490,000 distinct CDR3 sequences, with nearly 20% occurring only once. The receptor was derived from a man aged 40-50 years with Graves' ophthalmopathy. Sequences were obtained from blood.

The CDR3 reads CASSRKSGYTF. The CDR3 region has the DNA TGTGCCAGCAGCCGCAAGTCTGGCTACACCTTC. The chain is built from TRBV12-3 or TRBV12-4 and TRBJ1-2; D unresolved. This CDR3 has 11 amino acids. Trimming took 6 bases from V and 7 from J, leaving 9 bases between them.